This T cell receptor beta chain stems from a study of early T cells in non-severe SARS-CoV-2 infection. At least ten counts were recorded for this clonotype. Molecules of cDNA were individually given unique molecular identifiers that were attached to them. MiXCR, run by TCRdb on the 5' RACE reads, gives a single entry per CDR3 protein. The sample consists of some 51,000 distinct CDR3 sequences, approximately 15% of them appearing once. CDR3 length: 13 amino acids. With 2 bases removed from V and 2 bases from J, the gap between germline ends came to 4 bases. The germline CDR1 and CDR2 sequences are DFQATT and SNEGSKA (reference sequence).

Here the sequenced sample was whole blood, taken at baseline. The sequence came from an adult who was a healthcare worker with PCR-confirmed SARS-CoV-2 infection or an uninfected control (not recorded which). The rearrangement links TRBV20-1 to TRBJ1-6, with no clear D. The CDR3 protein is CSARNTYNSPLHF. CDR3 sequence (DNA): TGCAGTGCTAGAAATACCTATAATTCACCCCTCCACTTT.